These 26 T cell receptor beta chains were all obtained from the same sample, sequenced in a study of blood T cell repertoires in COVID-19. Sequencing used immunoSEQ multiplex PCR; TCRdb keeps in-frame clones, though not all of them. Of more than 95,000 clones listed, less than 90% were seen once; the top ten hold 4% to 5%. Sequencing input: peripheral blood. These receptors all come from a man in his fifties or sixties with acute or convalescent COVID-19.

The V and J genes are TRBV19 and TRBJ2-3, with 10 bases aligning to TRBD1. Germline V gives CDR1 LNHDA, CDR2 SQIVND (reference sequence). The CDR3 consists of 15 residues. J gave up 1 base and V 6 bases, and 4 bases lay outside the gene matches. CDR3 sequence: CASRGQGSGTDTQYF. The CDR3 DNA reads as TGTGCCAGTAGGGGACAGGGGTCGGGCACAGATACGCAGTATTTT. Full variable domain (outside the CDR3, taken from reference TRBV19 and TRBJ2-3): DGGITQSPKYLFRKEGQNVTLSCEQNLNHDAMYWYRQDPGQGLRLIYYSQIVNDFQKGDIAEGYSVSREKKESFPLTVTSAQKNPTAFYLCASRGQGSGTDTQYFGPGTRLTVL.

V gene TRBV6-1 combines with J gene TRBJ1-4, with a weak D call TRBD1 (5 bases). CDR3 size: 14 residues. Germline V gives CDR1 MNHNS, CDR2 SASEGT. V was trimmed by 2 bases and J by 7 bases, leaving 11 bases between them. CDR3 amino acids: CASSEPGNSEKLFF. The DNA for the CDR3 is TGTGCCAGCAGTGAACCAGGGAATTCTGAAAAACTGTTTTTT.

The V gene is TRBV4-2, the J gene TRBJ2-1; perhaps TRBD1 as D (5 bases). The germline CDR1 and CDR2 sequences are LGHNA and YNFKEQ. V was trimmed by 0 bases and J by 3 bases, leaving 9 bases between them. The CDR3 contains 15 residues. CDR3 in DNA: TGTGCCAGCAGCCAAGAAGGGGTTGTCTACAATGAGCAGTTCTTC. Translation: CASSQEGVVYNEQFF.

The gene calls are TRBV18 and TRBJ2-7; TRBD1 matches at 7 bases. CDR3 length: 16 amino acids. With 3 bases clipped from V and 3 bases from J, the junction kept 11 bases outside the gene matches. Germline loops: CDR1 KGHSH, CDR2 LQKENI. The CDR3 is CASSPEGRDRGYEQYF. The CDR3 coding sequence is TGTGCCAGCTCACCGGAAGGAAGGGACAGAGGCTACGAGCAGTACTTC.

In its sample, this clone was seen once. The chain has TRBV5-1 and TRBJ2-7; D gene ambiguous. The V end lost 0 bases, the J end lost 5 bases, and 6 bases lay between the germline ends. The CDR3 runs 12 residues. Germline assignment: CDR1 SGHRS and CDR2 YFSETQ. CDR3 nucleotides: TGCGCCAGCAGCTTGGCACAAAACGAGCAGTACTTC. It is translated as CASSLAQNEQYF.

The chain links TRBV4-2 to TRBJ2-6; 13 bases line up with TRBD2. The germline V gene encodes CDR1 LGHNA and CDR2 YNFKEQ. The V segment lost 1 base and the J segment 1 base; nucleotides outside the gene matches: 1. The CDR3 contains 18 residues. The CDR3 coding sequence is TGTGCCAGCAGCCAAGGGACTAGCGGGAGTTCTGGGGCCAACGTCCTGACTTTC. Amino acid sequence: CASSQGTSGSSGANVLTF.

This clone came up once. The chain couples TRBV10-3 to TRBJ2-5; the match to TRBD2 covers 13 bases. Germline V gives CDR1 ENHRY, CDR2 SYGVKD. This CDR3 spans 16 amino acids. J was trimmed by 4 bases and V by 0 bases; bases with no gene match: 2. CDR3 residues: CAISESLAGGLETQYF. In DNA, the CDR3 is TGTGCCATCAGTGAGTCACTAGCGGGGGGGCTAGAGACCCAGTACTTC.

The rearrangement uses TRBV28 and TRBJ1-6; D ambiguous. Germline CDR1 and CDR2: MDHEN and SYDVKM. The V end lost 6 bases, the J end lost 10 bases, and 22 bases lay between the germline ends. This CDR3 comprises 16 residues. CDR3 loop: CASSLPSRETRSPLHF. The CDR3 coding sequence is TGTGCCAGCAGCCTACCCTCGAGAGAAACCCGCTCACCCCTCCACTTT.

This chain links TRBV6-1 with TRBJ2-1, with 7 bases that match TRBD2. The V gene's germline CDR1 is MNHNS and CDR2 SASEGT. Trimming took 4 bases from V and 3 from J; bases not matched to a gene: 9. This CDR3 contains 16 residues. The CDR3: CASSGGGGNDYNEQFF. DNA for the CDR3: TGTGCCAGCAGTGGTGGGGGGGGGAACGACTACAATGAGCAGTTCTTC.

The genes are TRBV27 and TRBJ2-7; 7 bases agree with TRBD1. This CDR3 contains 16 residues. The J segment lost 3 bases and the V segment lost 0 bases, leaving 8 bases of the junction unmatched. The V gene's germline CDR1 is MNHEY and CDR2 SMNVEV (reference sequence). The DNA for the CDR3 is TGTGCCAGCAGTTTATCGACAGGGTACGAAAACTACGAGCAGTACTTC. This translates into CASSLSTGYENYEQYF.

The chain recombines TRBV20-1 with TRBJ1-1, with D unclear. Trimming shortened V by 5 bases and J by 9 bases, and 10 bases separated the two germline ends. This CDR3 region has 10 residues. Germline V CDR1 and CDR2: DFQATT, SNEGSKA (reference sequence). For the CDR3, the DNA is TGCAGTGCTCCCCCATTCCAAGCTTTCTTT. This translates into CSAPPFQAFF.

This clone was counted between two and nine times. The chain links TRBV5-5 to TRBJ1-6; no firm D call. The CDR3 covers 13 residues. Germline lookup yields CDR1 SGHKS and CDR2 YYEKEE (reference sequence). With 0 bases removed from V and 14 bases from J, the gap between germline ends came to 12 bases. CDR3 DNA: TGTGCCAGCAGCTTGGGGACGAGGGTGGCCCTCCACTTT. It is translated as CASSLGTRVALHF.

This chain joins TRBV7-9 and TRBJ1-5; D is unresolved. This CDR3 comprises 17 residues. Trimming shortened V by 5 bases and J by 5 bases, and 22 bases separated the two germline ends. In germline, CDR1 is SEHNR, CDR2 FQNEAQ (reference sequence). The CDR3 protein is CASSDYGRLGVDQPQHF. CDR3 in DNA: TGTGCCAGCAGCGATTACGGGAGATTGGGTGTAGATCAGCCCCAGCATTTT.

This chain connects TRBV11-2 to TRBJ1-1; the match to TRBD1 covers 7 bases. The ends lost 3 bases at V and 0 bases at J; junction bases unmatched: 4. Germline CDR1 reads SGHAT; CDR2 reads FQNNGV. CDR3 length: 15 residues. CDR3 loop: CASSFSTGLNTEAFF. The DNA for the CDR3 is TGTGCCAGCAGCTTCTCGACAGGGTTGAACACTGAAGCTTTCTTT.

This clone was seen just once. The J gene is TRBJ2-7, the V gene TRBV10-3; TRBD1 is a possible D gene (6 bases). This CDR3 spans 14 amino acids. Trimming removed 0 bases from V and 0 bases from J, with 6 bases in between. The germline gives CDR1 ENHRY, CDR2 SYGVKD. The CDR3 here is CAISESGASYEQYF. CDR3 DNA: TGTGCCATCAGTGAGTCGGGGGCCTCCTACGAGCAGTACTTC.

V usage is TRBV6-4 and J usage is TRBJ1-5; maybe TRBD1 (5 bases). CDR3 length: 18 amino acids. The germline V gene encodes CDR1 MRHNA and CDR2 SNTAGT. Trimming removed 7 bases at V and 10 bases at J, with 32 bases between. The DNA of the CDR3 is TGTGCCAGCACCCCAGTGGAGGGGACCATTCCATCAATCAGTCCCCAGCATTTT. As protein: CASTPVEGTIPSISPQHF.

The CDR3 sequence is CASSSGTPYGYTF. CDR3 nucleotide sequence: TGTGCCAGCAGTTCCGGGACACCCTATGGCTACACCTTC. The chain has TRBV25-1 and TRBJ1-2; tentatively, D is TRBD1 (6 bases). Germline-derived CDR1 and CDR2 are MGHDK and SYGVNS. The CDR3 consists of 13 residues. The ends were cut back, 5 bases at V and 4 bases at J, with 11 bases in the middle.

The chain couples TRBV19 to TRBJ1-1; 9 bases are a match to TRBD1. The trim removed 3 bases at V and 3 bases at J, leaving 14 bases unmatched. CDR1 and CDR2 (germline): LNHDA, SQIVND (reference sequence). The CDR3 has 18 amino acids. The CDR3, as DNA: TGTGCCAGTAGTATCGCCACCTTGGACAGGGGATGGGACACTGAAGCTTTCTTT. It specifies CASSIATLDRGWDTEAFF.

This rearrangement joins TRBV2 to TRBJ2-5; 7 bases map to TRBD1. Trimming removed 6 bases from V and 5 bases from J; junction bases left unmatched: 15. Germline V lookup: CDR1 SNHLY, CDR2 FYNNEI. There are 16 residues in the CDR3. CDR3 DNA sequence: TGTGCCAGCAGCCAGGACAGGAATGGCGTGGGGGAGACCCAGTACTTC. Its translation: CASSQDRNGVGETQYF.

The rearrangement links TRBV27 to TRBJ2-3; D is undetermined. CDR1 and CDR2 (germline): MNHEY, SMNVEV (reference sequence). The V and J ends lost 5 bases and 0 bases respectively, with 12 bases between them. The CDR3 has 15 residues. The DNA of the CDR3 is TGTGCCAGCAGTCCCCCCCCTCCTAGCACAGATACGCAGTATTTT. Amino acids: CASSPPPPSTDTQYF.

V gene TRBV2 combines with J gene TRBJ1-4; 8 positions match TRBD1. Germline loops: CDR1 SNHLY, CDR2 FYNNEI. The CDR3 is 18 amino acids. Trimming at V came to 5 bases and at J to 0 bases, leaving 11 bases not matched to a gene. The CDR3 nucleotides are TGTGCCAGCAGTTACCCGCGGGACAGGCCTTCAACTAATGAAAAACTGTTTTTT. This codes for CASSYPRDRPSTNEKLFF.

The V and J genes are TRBV7-2 and TRBJ1-3, with 7 bases aligning to TRBD1. The ends lost 3 bases at V and 3 bases at J; junction bases unmatched: 2. The CDR3 has 14 amino acids. Germline loops: CDR1 SGHTA, CDR2 FQGNSA. The chain's CDR3 is CASSLGQYGNTIYF. The CDR3 region has the DNA TGTGCCAGCAGCTTGGGACAGTATGGAAACACCATATATTTT.

The CDR3 nucleotides read TGTGCCAGCAGGGAGACAGGGGGGGCCTACGAGCAGTACTTC. Its translation: CASRETGGAYEQYF. The chain recombines TRBV28 with TRBJ2-7; TRBD1 aligns across 9 bases. This CDR3 contains 14 residues. Germline V gene data show CDR1 as MDHEN and CDR2 as SYDVKM. Losses at the gene ends were 6 bases for V and 2 bases for J; bases not matched to a gene: 5.

In DNA form, the CDR3 reads TGTGCCAGCAGTCCCGCGGACAGCTATAATTCACCCCTCCACTTT. Protein product: CASSPADSYNSPLHF. This rearrangement joins TRBV28 to TRBJ1-6; possible D gene TRBD1, 6 bases. CDR1 is MDHEN, CDR2 SYDVKM, per germline. V was trimmed by 5 bases and J by 3 bases, leaving 11 bases between them. This CDR3 contains 15 residues.

The chain is built from TRBV5-1 and TRBJ2-5; 7 bases agree with TRBD2. The germline CDR1 and CDR2 sequences are SGHRS and YFSETQ. With 0 bases clipped from V and 2 bases from J, the junction kept 7 bases outside the gene matches. The CDR3 is 16 amino acids. CDR3: CASSLVAGLEQETQYF. The CDR3 DNA reads as TGCGCCAGCAGCTTGGTAGCGGGTCTGGAGCAAGAGACCCAGTACTTC. The whole variable domain, filled in from reference TRBV5-1 and TRBJ2-5, reads KAGVTQTPRYLIKTRGQQVTLSCSPISGHRSVSWYQQTPGQGLQFLFEYFSETQRNKGNFPGRFSGRQFSNSRSEMNVSTLELGDSALYLCASSLVAGLEQETQYFGPGTRLLVL.

The chain carries TRBV10-3 and TRBJ2-1, with 13 nucleotides matching TRBD2. This CDR3 has 16 amino acids. V lost 4 bases to trimming and J lost 8 bases; unmatched junction nucleotides: 8. Germline assignment: CDR1 ENHRY and CDR2 SYGVKD. The CDR3 sequence is CAISVALAGGSDEQFF. Written as DNA, the CDR3 is TGTGCCATCAGTGTAGCACTAGCGGGAGGGTCGGATGAGCAGTTCTTC.